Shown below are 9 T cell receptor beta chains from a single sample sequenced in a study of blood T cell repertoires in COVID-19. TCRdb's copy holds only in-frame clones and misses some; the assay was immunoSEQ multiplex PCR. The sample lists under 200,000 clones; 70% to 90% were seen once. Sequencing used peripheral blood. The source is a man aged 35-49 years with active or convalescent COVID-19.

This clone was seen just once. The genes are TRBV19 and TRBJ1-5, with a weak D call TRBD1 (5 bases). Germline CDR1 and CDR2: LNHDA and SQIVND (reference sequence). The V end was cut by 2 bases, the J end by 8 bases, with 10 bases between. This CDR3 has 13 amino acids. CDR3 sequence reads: CASSIWGREPQHF. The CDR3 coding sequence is TGTGCCAGTAGTATATGGGGCAGGGAGCCCCAGCATTTT.

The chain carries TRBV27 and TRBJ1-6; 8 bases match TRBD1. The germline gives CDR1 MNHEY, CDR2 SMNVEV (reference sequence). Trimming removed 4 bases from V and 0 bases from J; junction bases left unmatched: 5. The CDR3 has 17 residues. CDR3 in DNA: TGTGCCAGCAGTTGGGACAGGAAAGGCTCCTATAATTCACCCCTCCACTTT. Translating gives CASSWDRKGSYNSPLHF.

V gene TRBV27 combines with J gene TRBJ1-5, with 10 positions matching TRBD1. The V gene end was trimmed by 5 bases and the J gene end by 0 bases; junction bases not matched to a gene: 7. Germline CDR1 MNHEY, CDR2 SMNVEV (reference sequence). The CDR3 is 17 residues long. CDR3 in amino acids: CASSPTGGFDSNQPQHF. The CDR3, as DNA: TGTGCCAGCAGTCCGACAGGGGGCTTTGATAGCAATCAGCCCCAGCATTTT.

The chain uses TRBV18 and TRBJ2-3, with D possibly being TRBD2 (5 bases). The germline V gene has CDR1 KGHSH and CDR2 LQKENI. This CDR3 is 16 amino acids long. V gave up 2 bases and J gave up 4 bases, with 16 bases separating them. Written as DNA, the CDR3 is TGTGCCAGCTCACCAAGTAACGGGGAACCCGCAGATACGCAGTATTTT. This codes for CASSPSNGEPADTQYF.

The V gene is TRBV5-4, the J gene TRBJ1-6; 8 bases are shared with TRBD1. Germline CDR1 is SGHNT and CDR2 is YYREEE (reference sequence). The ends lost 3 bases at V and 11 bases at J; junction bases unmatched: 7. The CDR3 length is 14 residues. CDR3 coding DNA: TGTGCCAGCAGCTCCGGGACAGGTATCACACCCCTCCACTTT. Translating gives CASSSGTGITPLHF.

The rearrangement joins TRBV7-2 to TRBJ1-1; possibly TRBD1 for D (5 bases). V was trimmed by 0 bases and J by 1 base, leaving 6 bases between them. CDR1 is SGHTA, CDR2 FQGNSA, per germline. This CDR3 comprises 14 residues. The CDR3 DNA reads TGTGCCAGCAGCTTAGCGCAGGGGAACACTGAAGCTTTCTTT. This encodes CASSLAQGNTEAFF. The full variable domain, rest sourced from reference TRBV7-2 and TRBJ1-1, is GAGVSQSPSNKVTEKGKDVELRCDPISGHTALYWYRQSLGQGLEFLIYFQGNSAPDKSGLPSDRFSAERTGGSVSTLTIQRTQQEDSAVYLCASSLAQGNTEAFFGQGTRLTVV.

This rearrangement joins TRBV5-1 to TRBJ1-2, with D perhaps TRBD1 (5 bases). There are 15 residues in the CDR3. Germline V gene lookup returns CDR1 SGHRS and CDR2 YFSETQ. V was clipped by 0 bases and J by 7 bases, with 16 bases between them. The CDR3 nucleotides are TGCGCCAGCAGCTTGGGTTGGCAGGGTCTCGGTGGCTACACCTTC. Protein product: CASSLGWQGLGGYTF.

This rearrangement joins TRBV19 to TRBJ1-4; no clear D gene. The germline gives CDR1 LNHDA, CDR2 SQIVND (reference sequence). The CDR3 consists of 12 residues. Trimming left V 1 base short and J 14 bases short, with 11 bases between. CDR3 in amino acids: CASSIGGESLFF. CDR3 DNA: TGTGCCAGTAGTATAGGCGGGGAGAGTCTGTTTTTT.

The CDR3 DNA is TGTGCCAGCAGCTTGGCTGGGACAGGTTATTCACCCCTCCACTTT. Its translation is CASSLAGTGYSPLHF. The chain combines TRBV5-4 with TRBJ1-6, with 8 nucleotides matching TRBD1. CDR1 is SGHNT, CDR2 YYREEE, per germline (reference sequence). The CDR3 runs to 15 residues. Germline trimming cut 0 bases from V and 8 bases from J; bases unmatched to any gene: 4.